This T cell receptor (beta chain) was observed in a study of cytomegalovirus exposure and HLA in healthy donors. Study-wide background: Earlier, 150 million to 200 million T cells were analyzed, and over 95 million unique TCR beta sequences were found among them. Study results and caveats: High specificity and sensitivity for cytomegalovirus status were reported for the classifier. Within a later analysis, the majority of CMV-associated TCR beta chains appeared HLA-restricted.

V dropped 5 bases and J dropped 2 bases, with 11 bases sitting between them. Germline CDR1 reads SEHNR; CDR2 reads FQNEAQ (reference sequence). This CDR3 region has 14 residues. PCR employed 60 Vbeta and 13 Jbeta primers. In the original processing: Later analysis identified tens of millions of unique TCR beta chains, some 10 million shared. Assay used: immunoSEQ multiplex PCR; TCRdb lists only in-frame clones, some missing. The DNA gave D and trimming, while V, J and clone size come from that table. This table lists roughly 31,000 clones. As to this clone: Its antigen is still unknown. Other DNA sequences in this specimen translate into the identical CDR3.

V gene TRBV7-9 combines with J gene TRBJ2-3; perhaps TRBD1 as D (5 bases). Input material: PBMCs. The TCR sequence derives from a young man in good health and CMV-seronegative. CDR3 in amino acids: CASSPQGTTDTQYF. In DNA, the CDR3 is TGTGCCAGCAGCCCCCAGGGCACCACAGATACGCAGTATTTT.